The 20 T cell receptor beta chains below come from one sample, sequenced in a study of cytomegalovirus exposure and HLA in healthy donors. The PCR ran on 60 Vbeta and 13 Jbeta primers. Assay used: immunoSEQ multiplex PCR; TCRdb lists only in-frame clones, some missing. Of about 100,000 clones listed, around 76% are singletons. Sequenced material: PBMCs. These receptors were obtained from a man aged 35-49 years in good health and CMV-seropositive.

This clone occurred a few times. J is TRBJ1-1 and V is TRBV27; D is uncertain. V lost 3 bases and J lost 3, with 8 bases in between. The germline V gene encodes CDR1 MNHEY and CDR2 SMNVEV (reference sequence). The CDR3 has 13 residues. CDR3 residues: CASSFYRDTEAFF. CDR3 DNA sequence: TGTGCCAGCAGTTTTTACCGGGACACTGAAGCTTTCTTT.

The CDR3 loop reads CASSFSRRQGQFF. In DNA, the CDR3 is TGTGCCAGCAGCTTTTCAAGGCGACAAGGGCAGTTCTTC. This chain connects TRBV11-2 to TRBJ2-1; D gene unclear. The CDR3 sequence is 13 residues long. V gave up 3 bases and J gave up 12 bases, with 15 bases separating them. Germline loops: CDR1 SGHAT, CDR2 FQNNGV.

This clone has only one observation. V usage is TRBV28 and J usage is TRBJ1-2; unclear D gene. The V and J ends lost 6 bases and 1 base respectively, with 3 bases between them. CDR3 size: 11 residues. Germline V CDR1 and CDR2: MDHEN, SYDVKM. CDR3 nucleotide sequence: TGTGCCAGCAGCAGTAACTATGGCTACACCTTC. It encodes CASSSNYGYTF.

DNA of the CDR3: TGTGCCACCGCCCCCCGGACTAGCGGGAGCTCAGATACGCAGTATTTT. It is translated as CATAPRTSGSSDTQYF. This chain uses TRBV10-3 with TRBJ2-3; 13 positions match TRBD2. The CDR3 has 16 residues. From germline, CDR1 is ENHRY and CDR2 SYGVKD. The J segment lost 4 bases and the V segment lost 10 bases, leaving 11 bases of the junction unmatched.

As DNA, the CDR3 is TGTGCCAGCAGTTTAAGGGGGCACGGCGTAAATCAGCCCCAGCATTTT. It encodes CASSLRGHGVNQPQHF. The chain carries TRBV28 and TRBJ1-5; 7 bases map to TRBD1. The CDR3 extends over 16 amino acids. V was pared by 2 bases and J by 4 bases, with 8 bases of the junction left unmatched. Germline V gives CDR1 MDHEN, CDR2 SYDVKM.

The chain joins TRBV6-5 to TRBJ2-5; D perhaps matches TRBD2 (7 bases). The CDR3 is made up of 13 amino acids. V shed 2 bases and J shed 10 bases, with 14 bases lying between them. Germline lookup yields CDR1 MNHEY and CDR2 SVGAGI. CDR3 sequence reads: CASSYEGGTSQYF. In nucleotides, the CDR3 is TGTGCCAGCAGTTACGAGGGGGGGACAAGCCAGTACTTC.

This clone was seen only a few times. The rearrangement joins TRBV7-2 to TRBJ2-5; D is ambiguous. The CDR3 length is 15 residues. From germline, CDR1 is SGHTA and CDR2 FQGNSA. The ends were cut back, 6 bases at V and 4 bases at J, with 18 bases in the middle. CDR3 in amino acids: CASRPHGVAVETQYF. The DNA of the CDR3 is TGTGCCAGCAGACCCCACGGAGTAGCCGTAGAGACCCAGTACTTC.

The chain couples TRBV20-1 to TRBJ1-1; D gene uncertain. The CDR3 contains 11 residues. The germline gives CDR1 DFQATT, CDR2 SNEGSKA (reference sequence). CDR3 DNA: TGCTCTGCGGGTGGGCGGTCTGAAGCTTTCTTT. This sequence encodes CSAGGRSEAFF.

The chain uses TRBV9 and TRBJ1-3; tentative D call: TRBD1 (5 bases). Trimming removed 3 bases from V and 2 bases from J, with 15 bases in between. CDR1 is SGDLS, CDR2 YYNGEE, per germline. CDR3 length: 16 amino acids. The chain's CDR3 is CASSETGLAPGNTIYF. DNA for the CDR3: TGTGCCAGCAGCGAAACGGGACTGGCCCCTGGAAACACCATATATTTT.

V gene TRBV10-3 combines with J gene TRBJ1-1; 7 nucleotides align to TRBD1. The CDR3 is made up of 13 amino acids. Germline-derived CDR1 and CDR2 are ENHRY and SYGVKD. J gave up 2 bases and V 7 bases, and 4 bases lay outside the gene matches. The CDR3 coding sequence is TGTGCCATCAACCGACAGGGCAACACTGAAGCTTTCTTT. Amino acids: CAINRQGNTEAFF.

The V gene is TRBV10-3, the J gene TRBJ2-2, with 10 bases matching TRBD2. The CDR3 extends over 19 amino acids. In germline, CDR1 is ENHRY, CDR2 SYGVKD. J lost 6 bases, V lost 3 bases, and 16 bases had no gene match. The CDR3 region is CAISDPPGLATLGAGELFF. CDR3 sequence (DNA): TGTGCCATCAGTGACCCGCCGGGACTAGCGACCCTCGGGGCCGGGGAGCTGTTTTTT.

This clone came up a few times. This chain connects TRBV28 to TRBJ1-2; 8 nucleotides line up with TRBD1. The CDR3 loop spans 14 amino acids. The trim removed 7 bases at V and 8 bases at J, leaving 12 bases unmatched. Germline-derived CDR1 and CDR2 are MDHEN and SYDVKM. CDR3 DNA sequence: TGTGCCAGCATACCAGGGGGCGAGCGAAAAGGCTACACCTTC. Translated, it gives CASIPGGERKGYTF.

This clone was picked up one time. The rearrangement links TRBV27 to TRBJ1-6; D remains ambiguous. Germline assignment: CDR1 MNHEY and CDR2 SMNVEV (reference sequence). The ends were cut back, 3 bases at V and 14 bases at J, with 11 bases in the middle. The CDR3 is made up of 12 amino acids. The CDR3 is CASSFADSTLHF. The CDR3, as DNA: TGTGCCAGCAGTTTTGCCGACTCGACCCTCCACTTT.

V and J are TRBV6-1 and TRBJ2-1; D may be TRBD2 (5 bases). Trimming removed 2 bases at V and 9 bases at J, with 14 bases between. The CDR3 is made up of 14 amino acids. The germline V gene has CDR1 MNHNS and CDR2 SASEGT. CDR3 loop: CASSEHVGVGEQFF. In nucleotides, the CDR3 is TGTGCCAGCAGTGAACATGTCGGGGTTGGTGAGCAGTTCTTC.

This sequence joins TRBV2 and TRBJ2-5; 8 bases map to TRBD1. The J segment lost 5 bases and the V segment lost 2 bases, leaving 4 bases of the junction unmatched. CDR1 is SNHLY and CDR2 is FYNNEI in the germline V gene. The CDR3 totals 14 residues. The CDR3 nucleotides are TGTGCCAGCAGTGAACAGGGGGCGAGGGAGACCCAGTACTTC. This translates into CASSEQGARETQYF.

This clone has a single count. The rearrangement joins TRBV7-2 to TRBJ2-1; 8 positions agree with TRBD2. From germline, CDR1 is SGHTA and CDR2 FQGNSA. The CDR3 loop spans 16 amino acids. V dropped 5 bases and J dropped 2; count of bases not matched to a gene: 8. CDR3 sequence (DNA): TGTGCCAGCAGCGACGGGACTAGTAGGACCTACAATGAGCAGTTCTTC. Its protein is CASSDGTSRTYNEQFF.

The V and J genes are TRBV9 and TRBJ1-3; 8 bases agree with TRBD1. Germline CDR1 reads SGDLS; CDR2 reads YYNGEE. The CDR3 runs 17 residues. With 0 bases clipped from V and 0 bases from J, the junction kept 5 bases outside the gene matches. CDR3 sequence (DNA): TGTGCCAGCAGCGTAGGAACAGGGGGAAGCTCTGGAAACACCATATATTTT. This codes for CASSVGTGGSSGNTIYF.

This CDR3 is CASSPQTGRGSPLHF. In nucleotides, the CDR3 is TGTGCCAGCTCACCACAAACTGGCCGCGGGTCACCCCTCCACTTT. The V call is TRBV18, the J call TRBJ1-6, with D unresolved. V gave up 1 base and J gave up 10 bases, with 14 bases separating them. Germline CDR1 and CDR2: KGHSH and LQKENI. This CDR3 has 15 amino acids.

The table lists this clone with a count of one. J is TRBJ2-6 and V is TRBV19, with D unclear. The germline V gene encodes CDR1 LNHDA and CDR2 SQIVND (reference sequence). Deletions cut 4 bases from V and 6 bases from J, with 4 bases between. CDR3 length: 12 residues. Here the CDR3 DNA reads TGTGCCAGTAGTACCCTGGCCAACGTCCTGACTTTC. Translating it yields CASSTLANVLTF.

This chain uses TRBV19 with TRBJ1-1; D not certain. The CDR3 is 13 residues long. Germline V gene data show CDR1 as LNHDA and CDR2 as SQIVND (reference sequence). Trimming took 0 bases from V and 4 from J, leaving 6 bases between them. CDR3 bases: TGTGCCAGTAGTATAGATTTATCCACTGAAGCTTTCTTT. Translating gives CASSIDLSTEAFF.